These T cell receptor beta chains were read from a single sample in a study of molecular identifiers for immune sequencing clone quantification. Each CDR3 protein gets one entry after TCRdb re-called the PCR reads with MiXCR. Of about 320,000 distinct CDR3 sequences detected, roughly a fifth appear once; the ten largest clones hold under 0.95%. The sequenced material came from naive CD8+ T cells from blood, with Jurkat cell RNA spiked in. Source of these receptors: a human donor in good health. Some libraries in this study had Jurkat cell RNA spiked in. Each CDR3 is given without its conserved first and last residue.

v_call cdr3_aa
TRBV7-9 ASSRGFGETQY
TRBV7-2 ASSLGDTGIQETQY
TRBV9 ASSAPMDRPDVDGYT
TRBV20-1 SATRQGRNQPQH
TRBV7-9 ASSFVLSGADTQY
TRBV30 AWNPHSYNEQF
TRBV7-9 ASSLVGDNSPLH
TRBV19 ASSIFIGNQPQH
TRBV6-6 ASRKQGALSGSYEAF
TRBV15 ATSRDWLAGPTDTQY
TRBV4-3 ASSQPGLAGEGQF
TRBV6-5 ASSYSQGWEQY
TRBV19 ASSIAGGPLYEQY
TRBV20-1 SADQGLGTQY
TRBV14 ASSPLPDTEAF
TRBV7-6 ASSLVRSDTQY
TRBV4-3 ASSQDRGRGGPGELF
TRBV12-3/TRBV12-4 ASSLYGGRTDTQY
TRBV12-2 ASHTGNRYSNQPQH
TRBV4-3 ASSQGHSYEQY
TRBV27 ASSFAGPTEAF
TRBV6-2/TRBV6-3 ASSYVWAGGRNEQF
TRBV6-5 ASSYGTDNEQF
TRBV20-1 SALDSSSTDTQY
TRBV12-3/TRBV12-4 ASSAVLAGGPDEQF
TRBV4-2 ASSQGTREQY
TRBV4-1 ASSQVSGADGELF
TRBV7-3 ASSPHGGLETQY
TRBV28 ASSLSWTDGYT
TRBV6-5 ASSYQWGYEQY
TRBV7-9 ASSLEGIATGELF
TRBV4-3 ASSQDWTGADYGYT
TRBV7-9 ASSWRTSGGYEQY
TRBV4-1 ASGQDRGDSEKLF
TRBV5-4 ASSLLGGGSGANVLT
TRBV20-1 SAMEGLAKNIQY
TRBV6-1 ASSELFGIGVYGNQPQH
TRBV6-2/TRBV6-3 ASSYDKFYEQY
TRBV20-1 SANMNTEAF
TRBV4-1 ASSQDHFNTGELF
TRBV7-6 ASSSYRTLANVLT
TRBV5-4 ASSLAGVADTQY
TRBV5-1 ASSFSSGLNEQF